The entry that follows covers one TCR beta chain sequence. Looked up from germline, CDR1 is SGDLS and CDR2 is YYNGEE. This CDR3 comprises 15 residues. V was cut by 0 bases and J by 4 bases, with 11 bases left in between. These data are taken from a study of technical replicates of blood from a few donors. Libraries were prepared by immunoSEQ multiplex PCR; TCRdb keeps only in-frame clonotypes and omits some of them. The data show 75,000 to 90,000 clones, with approximately 95% seen just once and 0.34% held by the top ten. J is TRBJ1-5 and V is TRBV9; possibly TRBD1 for D (5 bases). The clonotype originates from a human donor in good health. The sample comprised T cells isolated from PBMCs. In DNA, the CDR3 is TGTGCCAGCAGCGTAGAGCAGGGCCCGAATCAGCCCCAGCATTTT. Translated: CASSVEQGPNQPQHF.